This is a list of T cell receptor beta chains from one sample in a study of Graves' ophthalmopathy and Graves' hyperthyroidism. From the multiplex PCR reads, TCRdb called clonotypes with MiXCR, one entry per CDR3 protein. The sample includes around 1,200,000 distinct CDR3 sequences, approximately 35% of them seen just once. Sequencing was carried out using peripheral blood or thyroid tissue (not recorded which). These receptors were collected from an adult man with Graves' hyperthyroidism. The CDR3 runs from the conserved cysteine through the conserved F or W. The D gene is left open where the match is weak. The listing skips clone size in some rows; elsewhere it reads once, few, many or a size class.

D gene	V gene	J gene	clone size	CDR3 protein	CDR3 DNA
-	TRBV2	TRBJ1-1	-	CASSYHREGEAFF	TGTGCCAGCAGTTACCACAGGGAGGGTGAAGCTTTCTTT
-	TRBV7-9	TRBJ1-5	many	CASSSDGSNQPQHF	TGTGCCAGCAGCAGTGACGGTAGCAATCAGCCCCAGCATTTT
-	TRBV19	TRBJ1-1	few	CASTSSRGSRSEAFF	TGTGCCAGTACCTCTTCTAGGGGTAGCAGATCGGAAGCTTTCTTT
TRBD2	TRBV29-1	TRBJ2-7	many	CSVEVPSGSYEQYF	TGCAGCGTTGAAGTTCCTAGCGGCTCCTACGAGCAGTACTTC
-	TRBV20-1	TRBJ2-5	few	CSARDISGTLETQYF	TGCAGTGCTAGAGATATTTCAGGGACTTTAGAGACCCAGTACTTC
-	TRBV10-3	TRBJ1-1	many	CAISEGGTDTEAFF	TGTGCCATCAGTGAGGGGGGGACGGACACTGAAGCTTTCTTT
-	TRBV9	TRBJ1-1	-	CASSVETGYTEAFF	TGTGCCAGCAGCGTAGAAACAGGGTACACTGAAGCTTTCTTT
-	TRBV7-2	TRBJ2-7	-	CASSPWTSQGEQYF	TGTGCCAGCAGCCCCTGGACTTCGCAGGGCGAGCAGTACTTC
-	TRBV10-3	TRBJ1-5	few	CATTGQGLYQPQHF	TGTGCCACCACGGGGCAGGGTTTATACCAGCCCCAGCATTTT
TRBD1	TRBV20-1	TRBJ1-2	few	CSAERGRGNYGYTF	TGCAGTGCCGAGCGGGGCAGGGGGAACTATGGTTACACCTTC
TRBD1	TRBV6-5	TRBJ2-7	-	CASNAGQGAYEQYF	TGTGCCAGCAATGCGGGACAGGGCGCCTACGAGCAGTACTTC
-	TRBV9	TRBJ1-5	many	CASSADASNQPQHF	TGTGCCAGCAGCGCAGACGCTAGCAATCAGCCCCAGCATTTT
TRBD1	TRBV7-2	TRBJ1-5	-	CASSPHRGSQPQHF	TGTGCCAGCAGCCCTCACAGGGGATCTCAGCCCCAGCATTTT
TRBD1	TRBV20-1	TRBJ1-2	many	CSARDPTGPNYGYTF	TGCAGTGCTAGAGACCCGACAGGGCCTAACTATGGCTACACCTTC
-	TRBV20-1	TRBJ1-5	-	CSRGYSNQPQHF	TGCAGCCGGGGCTATAGCAATCAGCCCCAGCATTTT
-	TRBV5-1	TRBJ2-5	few	CASSLDSLETQYF	TGCGCCAGCAGCTTGGACAGCCTAGAGACCCAGTACTTC
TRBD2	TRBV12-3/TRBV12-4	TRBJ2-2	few	CASSFAASGGNTGELFF	TGTGCCAGCAGTTTTGCCGCTAGCGGGGGGAACACCGGGGAGCTGTTTTTT
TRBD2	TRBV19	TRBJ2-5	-	CASAMAGGRSATQYF	TGTGCCAGTGCTATGGCGGGGGGGCGGTCAGCGACCCAGTACTTC
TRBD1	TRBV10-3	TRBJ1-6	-	CAISEPQGGNSPLHF	TGTGCCATCAGTGAGCCCCAGGGGGGGAATTCACCCCTCCACTTT
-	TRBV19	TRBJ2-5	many	CASSIDRETQYF	TGTGCCAGTAGTATTGATCGCGAGACCCAGTACTTC
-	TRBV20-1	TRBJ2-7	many	CSARGTGEEYEQYF	TGCAGTGCTAGAGGCACCGGGGAGGAATACGAGCAGTACTTC
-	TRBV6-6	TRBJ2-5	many	CASGMTAQETQYF	TGTGCCAGCGGCATGACAGCCCAAGAGACCCAGTACTTC
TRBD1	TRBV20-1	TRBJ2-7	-	CSAAGQGRVDEQYF	TGCAGTGCGGCCGGACAGGGAAGGGTCGACGAGCAGTACTTC
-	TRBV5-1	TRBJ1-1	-	CASSRDGQNKAFF	TGCGCCAGCAGCAGGGACGGACAGAATAAGGCTTTCTTT
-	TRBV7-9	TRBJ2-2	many	CASSLEGGSAGELFF	TGTGCCAGCAGCTTAGAAGGAGGGAGTGCCGGGGAGCTGTTTTTT
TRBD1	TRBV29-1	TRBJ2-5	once	CSLEGQQETQYF	TGCAGCTTAGAGGGACAGCAAGAGACCCAGTACTTC